Shown below are 28 T cell receptor beta chains from a single sample sequenced in a study of blood T cell repertoires in COVID-19. The assay was immunoSEQ multiplex PCR, and TCRdb's table has in-frame clones only and misses some. The sample yields about 200,000 clones, about 88% seen once. The specimen was peripheral blood. The receptors derive from an elderly woman with acute or convalescent COVID-19.

The table lists this clone with a few counts. This chain uses TRBV19 with TRBJ1-3; no reliable D call. With 11 bases removed from V and 4 bases from J, the gap between germline ends came to 9 bases. From germline, CDR1 is LNHDA and CDR2 SQIVND (reference sequence). CDR3 size: 11 residues. The CDR3 coding sequence is TGTGCCTCTAAAGAAGGAAACACCATATATTTT. This gives the protein CASKEGNTIYF. Variable domain in full (rest from reference TRBV19 and TRBJ1-3): DGGITQSPKYLFRKEGQNVTLSCEQNLNHDAMYWYRQDPGQGLRLIYYSQIVNDFQKGDIAEGYSVSREKKESFPLTVTSAQKNPTAFYLCASKEGNTIYFGEGSWLTVV.

The chain has TRBV7-8 and TRBJ2-5, with TRBD2 matching 10 bases. The CDR3 covers 14 residues. Trimming cost V 6 bases and J 5 bases; bases outside gene matches: 6. Germline V gives CDR1 SGHVS, CDR2 FQNEAQ. CDR3: CASSKREGLETQYF. DNA for the CDR3: TGTGCCAGCAGTAAGCGGGAGGGCCTTGAGACCCAGTACTTC.

The rearrangement links TRBV4-3 to TRBJ1-4; tentative D call: TRBD1 (6 bases). This CDR3 is built from 15 residues. V lost 3 bases and J 8 bases, leaving 16 bases between the germline ends. Germline V CDR1 and CDR2: LGHNA, YSLEER. This CDR3 is CASSQVRGREEKLFF. The CDR3 nucleotides read TGCGCCAGCAGCCAGGTCAGGGGCAGAGAGGAAAAACTGTTTTTT.

The rearrangement uses TRBV6-5 and TRBJ1-5; D is perhaps TRBD1 (6 bases). The V gene's germline CDR1 is MNHEY and CDR2 SVGAGI. Trimming cost V 5 bases and J 3 bases, with 14 bases left between them. The CDR3 covers 15 residues. DNA for the CDR3: TGTGCCAGCAGTCTGAACAGGGCCTTCAATCAGCCCCAGCATTTT. The encoded protein is CASSLNRAFNQPQHF.

This rearrangement joins TRBV19 to TRBJ1-6; D is uncertain. The CDR3 has 16 residues. With 4 bases removed from V and 8 bases from J, the gap between germline ends came to 18 bases. Germline V lookup: CDR1 LNHDA, CDR2 SQIVND (reference sequence). CDR3 residues: CASSSSSGAGDSPLHF. The CDR3, as DNA: TGTGCCAGTAGTAGTTCCTCAGGTGCCGGGGATTCACCCCTCCACTTT.

The chain has TRBV5-1 and TRBJ2-7, with 7 bases aligning to TRBD1. J lost 9 bases, V lost 3 bases, and 18 bases had no gene match. This CDR3 is built from 16 residues. Germline V gene lookup returns CDR1 SGHRS and CDR2 YFSETQ. The CDR3 loop reads CASSSLSGGRPLGQYF. The CDR3 nucleotides read TGCGCCAGCAGCTCCCTTTCAGGGGGACGACCGCTCGGGCAGTACTTC.

The count of this clone is one. The chain recombines TRBV6-1 with TRBJ2-2, with 7 bases fitting TRBD2. CDR1 is MNHNS and CDR2 is SASEGT in the germline V gene. The J segment lost 5 bases and the V segment lost 2 bases, leaving 5 bases of the junction unmatched. The CDR3 spans 15 residues. The DNA of the CDR3 is TGTGCCAGCAGTGAACGGGGAGGGGTAACCGGGGAGCTGTTTTTT. It translates to CASSERGGVTGELFF.

The rearrangement uses TRBV5-6 and TRBJ1-3; unclear D gene. The germline CDR1 and CDR2 sequences are SGHDT and YYEEEE. This CDR3 spans 13 amino acids. The V and J ends lost 3 bases and 7 bases respectively, with 11 bases between them. CDR3 nucleotides: TGTGCCAGCAGCTCGCGAGGATGGAACACCATATATTTT. Encoded protein: CASSSRGWNTIYF. Combining the CDR3 with reference TRBV5-6 and TRBJ1-3 gives the whole variable domain DAGVTQSPTHLIKTRGQQVTLRCSPKSGHDTVSWYQQALGQGPQFIFQYYEEEERQRGNFPDRFSGHQFPNYSSELNVNALLLGDSALYLCASSSRGWNTIYFGEGSWLTVV.

This chain uses TRBV19 with TRBJ2-1; 9 positions agree with TRBD2. CDR1 and CDR2 from the germline V gene are LNHDA and SQIVND (reference sequence). This CDR3 spans 13 amino acids. V shed 3 bases and J 9 bases; nucleotides not matched to a gene: 3. The CDR3 DNA follows: TGTGCCAGTAGTATGGGACTAGCTCTTGAGCAGTTCTTC. Residues: CASSMGLALEQFF.

The chain is built from TRBV2 and TRBJ2-7, with 10 bases lining up with TRBD2. CDR3 size: 17 residues. Germline CDR1 SNHLY, CDR2 FYNNEI. V dropped 4 bases and J dropped 0; count of bases not matched to a gene: 9. CDR3: CASSVRLAGVSSYEQYF. CDR3 nucleotides: TGTGCCAGCAGTGTGCGGCTAGCGGGAGTATCCTCCTACGAGCAGTACTTC.

The CDR3 sequence: CASSLGGQAGYGYTF. The CDR3 DNA follows: TGTGCCAGCAGCTTAGGGGGCCAGGCAGGGTATGGCTACACCTTC. This rearrangement joins TRBV7-9 to TRBJ1-2; possible D gene TRBD1, 5 bases. The ends were cut back, 1 base at V and 5 bases at J, with 14 bases in the middle. This CDR3 is 15 amino acids long. Germline values: CDR1 SEHNR, CDR2 FQNEAQ (reference sequence).

The V gene is TRBV2, the J gene TRBJ2-6, with 8 bases identical to TRBD1. The trim removed 8 bases at V and 11 bases at J, leaving 11 bases unmatched. Per germline, CDR1 SNHLY and CDR2 FYNNEI. The CDR3 consists of 14 residues. This CDR3 reads CASFRRTGLDVLTF. The CDR3 DNA reads TGTGCCAGCTTTCGAAGGACAGGGTTAGACGTCCTGACTTTC.

This chain joins TRBV7-2 and TRBJ2-1, with TRBD2 as a possible D gene (5 bases). Germline V gene sequence: CDR1 SGHTA, CDR2 FQGNSA. CDR3 size: 15 residues. V gave up 0 bases and J gave up 4 bases, with 10 bases separating them. Here the CDR3 reads CASSLAGVSYNEQFF. As DNA, the CDR3 is TGTGCCAGCAGCTTAGCGGGAGTCAGTTACAATGAGCAGTTCTTC.

This sequence joins TRBV7-9 and TRBJ1-1; D uncertain. V was trimmed by 2 bases and J by 6 bases, leaving 7 bases between them. This CDR3 contains 12 residues. Germline values: CDR1 SEHNR, CDR2 FQNEAQ (reference sequence). The CDR3 bases are TGTGCCAGCAGCTTATACACAGCTGAAGCTTTCTTT. It yields the protein CASSLYTAEAFF.

This chain joins TRBV4-1 and TRBJ1-6; D is possibly TRBD1 (5 bases). Germline V gene sequence: CDR1 MGHRA, CDR2 YSYEKL. V lost 0 bases and J lost 1, with 10 bases in between. CDR3 length: 17 residues. CDR3 coding DNA: TGCGCCAGCAGCCAAGAAAGGGGTGGGTCCTATAATTCACCCCTCCACTTT. This sequence encodes CASSQERGGSYNSPLHF.

This clone was recorded only once. In nucleotides, the CDR3 is TGTGCCAGCAGCCCCTCGGGTGGAACCTACGAGCAGTACTTC. It yields the protein CASSPSGGTYEQYF. This chain uses TRBV7-8 with TRBJ2-7, with no clear D. The CDR3 has 14 amino acids. V was cut by 5 bases and J by 2 bases, with 13 bases left in between. The germline V gene encodes CDR1 SGHVS and CDR2 FQNEAQ. Looking up the rest from reference TRBV7-8 and TRBJ2-7 gives the full variable domain: GAGVSQSPRYKVAKRGQDVALRCDPISGHVSLFWYQQALGQGPEFLTYFQNEAQLDKSGLPSDRFFAERPEGSVSTLKIQRTQQEDSAVYLCASSPSGGTYEQYFGPGTRLTVT.

The chain combines TRBV3-1 (or the pseudogene TRBV3-2) with TRBJ2-7, with D possibly matching TRBD2 (7 bases). The germline V gene has CDR1 LGHDT and CDR2 YNNKEL (reference sequence). V was cut by 3 bases and J by 5 bases, with 11 bases left in between. The CDR3 totals 13 residues. The CDR3 coding sequence is TGTGCCAGCAGCCAGGAGGGGGGGCACGAGCAGTACTTC. It specifies CASSQEGGHEQYF.

V is TRBV5-1 and J is TRBJ1-4; 9 nucleotides agree with TRBD1. The CDR3 has 16 amino acids. V trimming: 0 bases; J trimming: 8 bases; junction bases outside the gene matches: 8. CDR1 and CDR2 from the germline V gene are SGHRS and YFSETQ. CDR3: CASSLAGTGRGEKLFF. For the CDR3, the DNA is TGCGCCAGCAGCTTGGCCGGGACAGGGCGAGGAGAAAAACTGTTTTTT.

The chain uses TRBV25-1 and TRBJ1-1; D perhaps matches TRBD1 (5 bases). With 3 bases removed from V and 6 bases from J, the gap between germline ends came to 17 bases. CDR1 MGHDK and CDR2 SYGVNS come from the germline V gene. The CDR3 loop spans 15 amino acids. The CDR3 region has the DNA TGTGCCAGCAGTGATGACAGCAGGGCAGACGCTGAAGCTTTCTTT. Its translation is CASSDDSRADAEAFF.

The rearrangement links TRBV4-1 to TRBJ1-1, with D possibly TRBD1 on 6 matching bases. This CDR3 comprises 14 residues. The V gene's germline CDR1 is MGHRA and CDR2 YSYEKL. With 1 base removed from V and 4 bases from J, the gap between germline ends came to 10 bases. The chain's CDR3 is CASSQVQGLTEAFF. The CDR3 DNA reads TGCGCCAGCAGCCAAGTTCAGGGGCTCACTGAAGCTTTCTTT.

The rearrangement links TRBV6-2 or TRBV6-3 to TRBJ2-1, with 12 bases matching TRBD2. The germline gives CDR1 MNHEY, CDR2 SVGEGT. Germline trimming cut 6 bases from V and 4 bases from J; bases unmatched to any gene: 4. The CDR3 length is 15 residues. In nucleotides, the CDR3 is TGTGCCAGCAGCCCAGGACTAGCGGGATACAATGAGCAGTTCTTC. Protein: CASSPGLAGYNEQFF.

This chain links TRBV7-2 with TRBJ2-2; 8 bases are shared with TRBD2. The CDR3 loop spans 16 amino acids. Germline-derived CDR1 and CDR2 are SGHTA and FQGNSA. Trimming removed 4 bases from V and 5 bases from J; junction bases left unmatched: 9. The CDR3 DNA sequence: TGTGCCAGCAGCTCGGTCGCCGGGAGGGTTACCGGGGAGCTGTTTTTT. Protein product: CASSSVAGRVTGELFF.

The sample holds a few counts of this clone. The chain uses TRBV28 and TRBJ1-5; 9 bases line up with TRBD1. J lost 4 bases, V lost 6 bases, and 10 bases had no gene match. From germline, CDR1 is MDHEN and CDR2 SYDVKM. The CDR3 has 16 residues. In DNA, the CDR3 is TGTGCCAGCAGATACGCTGGACAGGGGTTAAATCAGCCCCAGCATTTT. It is translated as CASRYAGQGLNQPQHF. Full variable domain (rest looked up from reference TRBV28 and TRBJ1-5): DVKVTQSSRYLVKRTGEKVFLECVQDMDHENMFWYRQDPGLGLRLIYFSYDVKMKEKGDIPEGYSVSREKKERFSLILESASTNQTSMYLCASRYAGQGLNQPQHFGDGTRLSIL.

This chain uses TRBV14 with TRBJ1-1; 9 bases line up with TRBD1. The CDR3 totals 16 residues. The J segment lost 4 bases and the V segment lost 2 bases, leaving 8 bases of the junction unmatched. Germline V lookup: CDR1 SGHDN, CDR2 FVKESK. CDR3 protein: CASSQSAGQGSTEAFF. The DNA of the CDR3 is TGTGCCAGCAGCCAATCTGCAGGACAGGGGAGCACTGAAGCTTTCTTT.

As DNA, the CDR3 is TGTGCCAGCAGCTTAGTAGGGACTAGAAGGCAAGAGACCCAGTACTTC. It is translated as CASSLVGTRRQETQYF. V usage is TRBV7-2 and J usage is TRBJ2-5; 8 nucleotides match TRBD2. This CDR3 has 16 residues. Germline V gene sequence: CDR1 SGHTA, CDR2 FQGNSA. V lost 1 base, J lost 2 bases, and 6 bases stayed unmatched.

The V gene is TRBV7-2, the J gene TRBJ2-1; 8 bases match TRBD2. Trimming at V came to 2 bases and at J to 2 bases, leaving 8 bases not matched to a gene. Germline-derived CDR1 and CDR2 are SGHTA and FQGNSA. The CDR3 spans 17 residues. DNA for the CDR3: TGTGCCAGCAGCTTACAGATAACTAGCGGCACCTACAATGAGCAGTTCTTC. As protein: CASSLQITSGTYNEQFF. Combining the CDR3 with reference TRBV7-2 and TRBJ2-1 gives the whole variable domain GAGVSQSPSNKVTEKGKDVELRCDPISGHTALYWYRQSLGQGLEFLIYFQGNSAPDKSGLPSDRFSAERTGGSVSTLTIQRTQQEDSAVYLCASSLQITSGTYNEQFFGPGTRLTVL.

The chain uses TRBV28 and TRBJ1-6, with no clear D. The CDR3 is 13 amino acids. The V gene's germline CDR1 is MDHEN and CDR2 SYDVKM. CDR3 in amino acids: CAYSSSYNSPLHF. CDR3 sequence (DNA): TGTGCATATTCGAGCTCCTATAATTCACCCCTCCACTTT.

The chain couples TRBV2 to TRBJ2-4; the match to TRBD2 covers 9 bases. Trimming cost V 3 bases and J 3 bases; bases outside gene matches: 3. Germline-derived CDR1 and CDR2 are SNHLY and FYNNEI. There are 15 residues in the CDR3. CDR3 protein: CASSETSGYKNIQYF. DNA of the CDR3: TGTGCCAGCAGTGAGACTAGCGGATACAAAAACATTCAGTACTTC.